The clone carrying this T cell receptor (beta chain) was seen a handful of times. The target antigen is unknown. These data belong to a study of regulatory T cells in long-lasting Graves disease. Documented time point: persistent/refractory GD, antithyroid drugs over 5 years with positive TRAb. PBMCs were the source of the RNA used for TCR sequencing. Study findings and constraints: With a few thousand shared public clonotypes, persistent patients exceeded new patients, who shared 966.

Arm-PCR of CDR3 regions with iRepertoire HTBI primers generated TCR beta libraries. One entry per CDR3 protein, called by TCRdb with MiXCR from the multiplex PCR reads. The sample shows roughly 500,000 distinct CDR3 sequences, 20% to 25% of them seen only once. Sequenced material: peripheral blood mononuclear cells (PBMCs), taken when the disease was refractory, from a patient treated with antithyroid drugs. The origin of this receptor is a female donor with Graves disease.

This CDR3 reads CASSYSFSRLETQYF. As DNA, the CDR3 is TGTGCCAGCAGTTACTCTTTTTCGCGGTTGGAGACCCAGTACTTC. The chain couples TRBV6-5 to TRBJ2-5, with D unresolved. With 0 bases removed from V and 5 bases from J, the gap between germline ends came to 13 bases. Germline CDR1 and CDR2: MNHEY and SVGAGI. The CDR3 is 15 residues long.